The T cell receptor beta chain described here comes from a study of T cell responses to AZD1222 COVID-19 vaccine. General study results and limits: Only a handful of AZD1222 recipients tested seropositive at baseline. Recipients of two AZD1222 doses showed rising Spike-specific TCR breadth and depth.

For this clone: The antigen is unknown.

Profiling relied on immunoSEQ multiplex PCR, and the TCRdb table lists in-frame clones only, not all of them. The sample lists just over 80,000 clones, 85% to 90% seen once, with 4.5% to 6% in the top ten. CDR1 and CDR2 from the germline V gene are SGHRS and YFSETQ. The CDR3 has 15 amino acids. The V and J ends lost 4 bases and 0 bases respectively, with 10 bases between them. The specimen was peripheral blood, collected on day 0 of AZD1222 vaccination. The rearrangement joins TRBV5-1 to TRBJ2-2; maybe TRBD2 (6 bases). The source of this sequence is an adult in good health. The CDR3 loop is CASSGGTANTGELFF. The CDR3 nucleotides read TGCGCCAGCAGCGGAGGGACGGCGAACACCGGGGAGCTGTTTTTT.